The rows below give T cell receptor beta chains drawn from one sample of a study of T cells in Graves' hyperthyroidism and ophthalmopathy. TCRdb reanalysed the multiplex PCR reads using MiXCR and keeps one entry per CDR3 protein. This sample yields roughly 560,000 distinct CDR3 sequences, of which approximately 14% are seen a single time; about 3.9% belongs to the top ten. The sequenced sample was blood. All receptors come from a woman aged 40 to 49 with Graves' ophthalmopathy. Both conserved end residues are part of each CDR3. Fields, in order: CDR3 protein, J gene, V gene.

CASGRLQETQYF TRBJ2-5 TRBV2
CASGLQVRTGELFF TRBJ2-2 TRBV12-5
CASSPQTGNTIYF TRBJ1-3 TRBV4-3
CASSQPTGLEVLTF TRBJ2-6 TRBV9
CASSLRGYVNTEAFF TRBJ1-1 TRBV28
CAISFRGGETQYF TRBJ2-5 TRBV10-3
CASSFTSVNEQYF TRBJ2-7 TRBV12-3/TRBV12-4
CASSVTGTAGELFF TRBJ2-2 TRBV7-2
CEGHEQYF TRBJ2-7 TRBV6-1
CASSPRVDPKNIQYF TRBJ2-4 TRBV7-9
CSVPRGGRMNTEAFF TRBJ1-1 TRBV29-1
CASSLYGASGGTGELFF TRBJ2-2 TRBV27
CSVWTASTGELFF TRBJ2-2 TRBV29-1
CASKQTSFDRKEAFF TRBJ1-1 TRBV5-1
CASKRAGAVTGELFF TRBJ2-2 TRBV6-1
CSGTGGNTEAFF TRBJ1-1 TRBV20-1
CASSFTRNTEAFF TRBJ1-1 TRBV7-9
CASSAHGGDYGYTF TRBJ1-2 TRBV9
CSARGGDRGVSGELFF TRBJ2-2 TRBV20-1
CASSSLDRAGEAFF TRBJ1-1 TRBV12-3/TRBV12-4
CASSPASRQPQHF TRBJ1-5 TRBV28
CASSYWDGYTF TRBJ1-2 TRBV6-5
CASSGTGGNEGELFF TRBJ2-2 TRBV9
CASSFTGSTAETQYF TRBJ2-5 TRBV11-3